The T cell receptor beta chain under discussion was sequenced for a study of T cells after somatic rescue of genetic block. The CDR3 runs to 13 residues. CDR1 and CDR2 from the germline V gene are GTSNPN and SVGIG (reference sequence). The V segment lost 5 bases and the J segment 2 bases; nucleotides outside the gene matches: 4. Sequencing used immunoSEQ multiplex PCR; TCRdb keeps in-frame clones, though not all of them. Of about 72,000 clones listed, roughly 88% are singletons. The receptor's source is a man aged 30-40 years. This rearrangement joins TRBV30 to TRBJ2-7; 9 nucleotides line up with TRBD1. The sequenced sample consisted of peripheral blood mononuclear cells (PBMCs). CDR3 amino acids: CAWSTGGPYEQYF. CDR3 sequence (DNA): TGTGCCTGGTCAACAGGGGGCCCCTACGAGCAGTACTTC. The full variable domain, with the rest looked up from reference TRBV30 and TRBJ2-7, is SQTIHQWPATLVQPVGSPLSLECTVEGTSNPNLYWYRQAAGRGLQLLFYSVGIGQISSEVPQNLSASRPQDRQFILSSKKLLLSDSGFYLCAWSTGGPYEQYFGPGTRLTVT.